The clone carrying this T cell receptor (beta chain) was counted once. Its antigen is as yet unknown. Profiled with immunoSEQ multiplex PCR; TCRdb holds only in-frame clones, not every one. Seen here are nearly 35,000 clones, 90% to 95% observed once, and the top ten hold around 2.2%. The data are from a study of T cells in tuberculosis. Across the whole study: This South African cohort compared adolescents with or without latent tuberculosis against adults with active tuberculosis.

The V segment lost 6 bases and the J segment 0 bases; nucleotides outside the gene matches: 3. Per the germline V gene, CDR1 is GTSNPN and CDR2 is SVGIG (reference sequence). There are 13 residues in the CDR3. Study conclusions and caveats: Active tuberculosis patients had shorter CDR3-alpha; the beta difference was nonsignificant. Cases with active tuberculosis were adults, while controls were adolescents. GMM-specific TCRs were nearer to active tuberculosis alpha repertoires, suggesting expansion.

This rearrangement joins TRBV30 to TRBJ2-7, with 9 bases that match TRBD1. The sequencing sample was made of PBMCs. This TCR derives from a donor aged 10 to 29 with latent tuberculosis or without tuberculosis infection. This CDR3 reads CACRTGVSYEQYF. CDR3 in DNA: TGTGCCTGTCGGACAGGGGTCTCCTACGAGCAGTACTTC.